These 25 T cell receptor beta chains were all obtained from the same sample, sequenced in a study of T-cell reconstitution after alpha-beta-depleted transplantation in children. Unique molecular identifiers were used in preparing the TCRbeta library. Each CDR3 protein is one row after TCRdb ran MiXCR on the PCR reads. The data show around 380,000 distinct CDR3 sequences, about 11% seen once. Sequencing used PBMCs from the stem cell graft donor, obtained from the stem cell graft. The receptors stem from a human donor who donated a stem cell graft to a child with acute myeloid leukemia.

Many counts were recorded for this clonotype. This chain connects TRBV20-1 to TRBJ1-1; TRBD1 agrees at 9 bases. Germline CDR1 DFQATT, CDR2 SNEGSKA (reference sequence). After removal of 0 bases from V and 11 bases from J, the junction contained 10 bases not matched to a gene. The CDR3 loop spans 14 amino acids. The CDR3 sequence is CSARDPGQGGRAFF. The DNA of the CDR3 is TGCAGTGCTAGAGATCCGGGACAGGGTGGGCGGGCTTTCTTT.

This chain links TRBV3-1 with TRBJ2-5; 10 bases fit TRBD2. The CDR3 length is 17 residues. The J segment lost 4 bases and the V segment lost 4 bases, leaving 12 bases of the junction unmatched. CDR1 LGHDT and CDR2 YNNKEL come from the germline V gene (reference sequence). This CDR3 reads CASSPSTAGGFGETQYF. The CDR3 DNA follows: TGTGCCAGCAGCCCCTCTACAGCGGGAGGGTTTGGAGAGACCCAGTACTTC.

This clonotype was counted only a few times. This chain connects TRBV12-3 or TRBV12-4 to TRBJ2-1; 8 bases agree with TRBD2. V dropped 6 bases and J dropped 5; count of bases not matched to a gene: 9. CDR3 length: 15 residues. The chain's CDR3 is CASSPGGAPHNEQFF. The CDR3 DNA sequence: TGTGCCAGCAGCCCCGGGGGGGCCCCCCACAATGAGCAGTTCTTC.

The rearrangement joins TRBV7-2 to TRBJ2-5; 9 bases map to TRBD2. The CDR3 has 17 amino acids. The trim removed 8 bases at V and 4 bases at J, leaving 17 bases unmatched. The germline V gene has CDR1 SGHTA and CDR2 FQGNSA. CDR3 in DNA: TGTGCCAGCCGCGTCGGTAGCGGGAGACGGAGGGGAGAGACCCAGTACTTC. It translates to CASRVGSGRRRGETQYF.

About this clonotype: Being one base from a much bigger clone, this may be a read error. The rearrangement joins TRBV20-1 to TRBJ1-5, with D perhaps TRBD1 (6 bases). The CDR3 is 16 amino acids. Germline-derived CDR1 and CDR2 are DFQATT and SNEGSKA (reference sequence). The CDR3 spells CCARDWGQGERQPQHF. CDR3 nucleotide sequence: TGCTGTGCTAGAGATTGGGGACAAGGGGAACGGCAGCCCCAGCATTTT.

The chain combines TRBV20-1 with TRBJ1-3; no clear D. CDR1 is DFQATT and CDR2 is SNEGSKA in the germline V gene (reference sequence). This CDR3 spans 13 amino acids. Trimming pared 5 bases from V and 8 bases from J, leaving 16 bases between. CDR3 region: CSAALDGTHTIYF. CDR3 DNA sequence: TGCAGTGCTGCCCTTGACGGAACACACACCATATATTTT.

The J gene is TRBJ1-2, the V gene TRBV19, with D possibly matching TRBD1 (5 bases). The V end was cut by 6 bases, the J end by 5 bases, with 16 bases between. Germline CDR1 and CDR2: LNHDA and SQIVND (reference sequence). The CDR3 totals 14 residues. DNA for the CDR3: TGTGCCAGTAGGCGGGACGTCCTGAGTTATGGCTACACCTTC. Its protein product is CASRRDVLSYGYTF.

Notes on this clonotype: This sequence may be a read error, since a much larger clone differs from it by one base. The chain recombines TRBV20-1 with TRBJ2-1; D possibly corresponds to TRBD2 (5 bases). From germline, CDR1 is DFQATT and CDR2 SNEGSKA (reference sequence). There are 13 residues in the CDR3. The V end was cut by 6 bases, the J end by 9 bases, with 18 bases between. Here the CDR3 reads CSASWGVGTEQFF. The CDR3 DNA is TGCAGTGCCTCCTGGGGAGTAGGCACTGAGCAGTTCTTC.

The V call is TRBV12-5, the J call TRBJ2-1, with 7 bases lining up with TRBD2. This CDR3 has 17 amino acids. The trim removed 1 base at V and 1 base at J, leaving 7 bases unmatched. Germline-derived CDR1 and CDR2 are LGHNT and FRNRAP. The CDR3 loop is CASGLDRLASSYNEQFF. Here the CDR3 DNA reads TGTGCTAGTGGTTTGGACAGACTAGCATCATCCTACAATGAGCAGTTCTTC. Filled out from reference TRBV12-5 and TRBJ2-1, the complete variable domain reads DARVTQTPRHKVTEMGQEVTMRCQPILGHNTVFWYRQTMMQGLELLAYFRNRAPLDDSGMPKDRFSAEMPDATLATLKIQPSEPRDSAVYFCASGLDRLASSYNEQFFGPGTRLTVL.

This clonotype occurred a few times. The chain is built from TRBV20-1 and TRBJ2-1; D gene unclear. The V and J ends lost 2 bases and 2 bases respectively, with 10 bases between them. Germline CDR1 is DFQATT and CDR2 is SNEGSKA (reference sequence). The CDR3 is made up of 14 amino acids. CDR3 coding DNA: TGCAGTGCTAGAAGTCGCGGAGCCTACAATGAGCAGTTCTTC. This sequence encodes CSARSRGAYNEQFF.

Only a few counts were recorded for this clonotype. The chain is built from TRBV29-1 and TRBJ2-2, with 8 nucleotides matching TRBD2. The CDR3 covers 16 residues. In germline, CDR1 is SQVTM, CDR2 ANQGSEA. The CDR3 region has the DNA TGCTCGGGGGGGGCGGACAAAACTGGGGACACCGGGGAGCTGTTTTTT. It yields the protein CSGGADKTGDTGELFF.

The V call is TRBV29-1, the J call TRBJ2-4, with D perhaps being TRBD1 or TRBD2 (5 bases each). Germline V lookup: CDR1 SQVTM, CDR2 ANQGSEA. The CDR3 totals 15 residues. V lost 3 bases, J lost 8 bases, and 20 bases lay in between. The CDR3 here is CSVDPTDSGGYIQYF. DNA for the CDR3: TGCAGCGTTGACCCTACCGACAGTGGCGGGTACATTCAGTACTTC.

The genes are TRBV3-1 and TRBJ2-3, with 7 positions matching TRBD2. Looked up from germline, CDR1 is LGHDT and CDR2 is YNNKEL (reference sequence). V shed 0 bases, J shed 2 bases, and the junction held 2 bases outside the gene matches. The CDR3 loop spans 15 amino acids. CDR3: CASSQERGTTDTQYF. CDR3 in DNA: TGTGCCAGCAGCCAAGAGCGGGGGACCACAGATACGCAGTATTTT.

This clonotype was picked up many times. The CDR3 nucleotides read TGTGCCAGCAGTGATGAAGGGGGCCGTCAGCCCCAGCATTTT. It codes for CASSDEGGRQPQHF. The J gene is TRBJ1-5, the V gene TRBV12-3 or TRBV12-4; TRBD1 matches 7 bases. After removal of 5 bases from V and 6 bases from J, the junction contained 7 bases not matched to a gene. This CDR3 region has 14 residues.

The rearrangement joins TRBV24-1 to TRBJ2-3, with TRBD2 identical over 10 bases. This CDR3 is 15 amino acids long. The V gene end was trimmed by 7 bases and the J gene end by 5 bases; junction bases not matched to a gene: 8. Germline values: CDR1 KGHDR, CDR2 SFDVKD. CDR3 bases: TGTGCCACCAGCCCCGGGACTAGCGACTTAGATACGCAGTATTTT. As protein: CATSPGTSDLDTQYF.

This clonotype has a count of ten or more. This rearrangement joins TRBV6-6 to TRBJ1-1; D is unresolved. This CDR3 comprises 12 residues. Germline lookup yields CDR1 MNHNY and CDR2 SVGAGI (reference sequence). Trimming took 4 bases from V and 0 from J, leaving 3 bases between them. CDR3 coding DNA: TGTGCCAGCAGTTCTATGAACACTGAAGCTTTCTTT. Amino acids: CASSSMNTEAFF.

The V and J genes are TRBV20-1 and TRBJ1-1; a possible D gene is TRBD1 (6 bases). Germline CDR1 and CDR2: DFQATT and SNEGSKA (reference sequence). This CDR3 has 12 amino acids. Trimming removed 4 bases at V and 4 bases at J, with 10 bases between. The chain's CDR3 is CSATDRGTEAFF. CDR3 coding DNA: TGCAGTGCTACGGACAGAGGCACTGAAGCTTTCTTT.

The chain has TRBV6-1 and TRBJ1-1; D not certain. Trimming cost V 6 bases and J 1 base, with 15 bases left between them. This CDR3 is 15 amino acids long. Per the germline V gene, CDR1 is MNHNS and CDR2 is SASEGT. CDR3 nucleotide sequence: TGTGCCAGCAGCCCGTCGACCTGGTGGAACACTGAAGCTTTCTTT. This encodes CASSPSTWWNTEAFF.

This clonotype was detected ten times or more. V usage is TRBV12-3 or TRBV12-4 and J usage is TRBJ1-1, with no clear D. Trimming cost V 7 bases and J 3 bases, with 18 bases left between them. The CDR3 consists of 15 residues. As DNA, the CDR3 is TGTGCCAGCACCCCCCGGCGCAAAAGGGACACTGAAGCTTTCTTT. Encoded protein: CASTPRRKRDTEAFF.

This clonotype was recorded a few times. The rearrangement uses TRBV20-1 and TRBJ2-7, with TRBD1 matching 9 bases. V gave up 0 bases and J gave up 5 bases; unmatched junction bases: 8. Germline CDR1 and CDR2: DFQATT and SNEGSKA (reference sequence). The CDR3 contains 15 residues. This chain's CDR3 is CSARDSGQGRHEQYF. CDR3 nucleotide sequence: TGCAGTGCTAGAGATTCGGGACAGGGAAGGCACGAGCAGTACTTC.

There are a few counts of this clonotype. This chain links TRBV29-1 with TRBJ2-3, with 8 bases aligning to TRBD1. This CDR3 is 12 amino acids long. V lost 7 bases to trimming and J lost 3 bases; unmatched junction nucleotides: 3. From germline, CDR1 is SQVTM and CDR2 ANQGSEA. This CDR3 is CSGQGATDTQYF. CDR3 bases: TGCAGCGGCCAGGGGGCGACAGATACGCAGTATTTT.

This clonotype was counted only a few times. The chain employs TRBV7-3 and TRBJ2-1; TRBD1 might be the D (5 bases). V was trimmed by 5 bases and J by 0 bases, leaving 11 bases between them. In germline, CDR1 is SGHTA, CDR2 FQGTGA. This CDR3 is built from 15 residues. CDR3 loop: CASSQQASSYNEQFF. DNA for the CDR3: TGTGCCAGCAGCCAACAGGCAAGCTCCTACAATGAGCAGTTCTTC.

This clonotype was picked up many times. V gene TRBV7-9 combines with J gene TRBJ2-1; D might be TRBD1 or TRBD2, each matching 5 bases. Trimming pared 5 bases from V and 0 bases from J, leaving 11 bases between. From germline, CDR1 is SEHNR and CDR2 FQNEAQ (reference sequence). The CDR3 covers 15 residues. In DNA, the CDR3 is TGTGCCAGCAGCCCTCGGGGCGGCTCCTACAATGAGCAGTTCTTC. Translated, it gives CASSPRGGSYNEQFF.

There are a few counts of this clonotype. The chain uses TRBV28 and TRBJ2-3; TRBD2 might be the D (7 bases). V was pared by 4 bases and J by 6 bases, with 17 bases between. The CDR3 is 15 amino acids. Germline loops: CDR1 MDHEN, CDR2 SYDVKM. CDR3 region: CASSSTSLRGDTQYF. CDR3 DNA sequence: TGTGCCAGCAGTTCGACTAGCCTCAGGGGCGATACGCAGTATTTT.

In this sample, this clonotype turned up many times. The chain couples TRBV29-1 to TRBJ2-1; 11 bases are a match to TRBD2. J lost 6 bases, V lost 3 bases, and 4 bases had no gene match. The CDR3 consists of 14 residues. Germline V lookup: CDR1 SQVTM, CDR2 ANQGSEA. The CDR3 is CSVDLAGGGNEQFF. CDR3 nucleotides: TGCAGCGTTGACCTAGCGGGAGGAGGCAATGAGCAGTTCTTC.